A selection of T cell receptor beta chains follows, all from one sample in a study of blood T cell repertoires in COVID-19. TCRdb keeps only in-frame clones here, not all; method: immunoSEQ multiplex PCR. In the table there are around 80,000 clones, over 70% of which are singletons. Sequencing was performed on peripheral blood. These receptors originate from a man aged 50 or older with active or convalescent COVID-19. CDR3s include the opening cysteine and the closing phenylalanine or tryptophan. The order of the fields is J gene, V gene, clone size, D gene, CDR3 DNA, CDR3 protein. D genes are given only for firm matches. The size of a clone is reported for some rows only, either as once, few or many, or as a class for expanded clones.

J gene: TRBJ1-6
V gene: TRBV12-2
clone size: -
D gene: -
CDR3 DNA: TGTGCAAGTCGCTTCCGTAAAGGACAGGGGACCTCACCCCTCCACTTT
CDR3 protein: CASRFRKGQGTSPLHF

J gene: TRBJ2-5
V gene: TRBV10-3
clone size: -
D gene: TRBD2
CDR3 DNA: TGTGCCATCAGGAGACTAGCGGGGGGACGGGAGACCCAGTACTTC
CDR3 protein: CAIRRLAGGRETQYF

J gene: TRBJ1-2
V gene: TRBV30
clone size: -
D gene: -
CDR3 DNA: TGTGCCTGGAGTGTACTGTACTATGGCTACACCTTC
CDR3 protein: CAWSVLYYGYTF

J gene: TRBJ1-1
V gene: TRBV4-1
clone size: -
D gene: -
CDR3 DNA: TGCGCCAGCAGCCAAGTCTTAGCTTCCGAGAACACTGAAGCTTTCTTT
CDR3 protein: CASSQVLASENTEAFF

J gene: TRBJ1-1
V gene: TRBV3-1/TRBV3-2
clone size: -
D gene: -
CDR3 DNA: TGTGCCAGCAGCCACGGGAATCGGGACACTGAAGCTTTCTTT
CDR3 protein: CASSHGNRDTEAFF

J gene: TRBJ2-2
V gene: TRBV5-5
clone size: -
D gene: TRBD2
CDR3 DNA: TGTGCCAGCAGCTTACTAGCGGGGACCGGGGAGCTGTTTTTT
CDR3 protein: CASSLLAGTGELFF

J gene: TRBJ2-5
V gene: TRBV24-1
clone size: -
D gene: -
CDR3 DNA: TGTGCCACCAGTGAGGGCGGGGGCACACTAACCCAGTACTTC
CDR3 protein: CATSEGGGTLTQYF

J gene: TRBJ2-5
V gene: TRBV19
clone size: -
D gene: TRBD2
CDR3 DNA: TGTGCCAGTAGTATAGGCGCACTAGCGGAGGGTACCCAGTACTTC
CDR3 protein: CASSIGALAEGTQYF

J gene: TRBJ2-7
V gene: TRBV19
clone size: -
D gene: TRBD1
CDR3 DNA: TGTGCCAGTAATAACCCGGGACAGGGGGTTTACGAGCAGTACTTC
CDR3 protein: CASNNPGQGVYEQYF

J gene: TRBJ2-3
V gene: TRBV4-2
clone size: once
D gene: TRBD2
CDR3 DNA: TGTGCCAGCAGCCCACTCCGAGCGGGGACCACAGATACGCAGTATTTT
CDR3 protein: CASSPLRAGTTDTQYF

J gene: TRBJ2-2
V gene: TRBV7-3
clone size: -
D gene: -
CDR3 DNA: TGTGCCAGCAGCCCACGGGACTTGGGCGGGGAGCTGTTTTTT
CDR3 protein: CASSPRDLGGELFF

J gene: TRBJ2-1
V gene: TRBV24-1
clone size: -
D gene: -
CDR3 DNA: TGTGCCACCAGTGCCCGGGGTCGGTCGGATGAGCAGTTCTTC
CDR3 protein: CATSARGRSDEQFF

J gene: TRBJ2-5
V gene: TRBV7-9
clone size: -
D gene: -
CDR3 DNA: TGTGCCAGCAGCTCGGTGGGCAGCCAAGAGACCCAGTACTTC
CDR3 protein: CASSSVGSQETQYF

J gene: TRBJ2-7
V gene: TRBV10-2
clone size: few
D gene: TRBD1
CDR3 DNA: TGCGCCAGCAGTTTGGGGACAGGGGGCTCCGAGCAGTACTTC
CDR3 protein: CASSLGTGGSEQYF

J gene: TRBJ2-5
V gene: TRBV7-3
clone size: once
D gene: TRBD2
CDR3 DNA: TGTGCCAGCAGCTCCCTGCCCAGCGGGGGGGCCGTGGAGACCCAGTACTTC
CDR3 protein: CASSSLPSGGAVETQYF

J gene: TRBJ2-3
V gene: TRBV10-3
clone size: -
D gene: -
CDR3 DNA: TGTGCCATCAACGGGGGAAGCACAGATACGCAGTATTTT
CDR3 protein: CAINGGSTDTQYF

J gene: TRBJ2-3
V gene: TRBV13
clone size: -
D gene: TRBD2
CDR3 DNA: TGTGCCAGCAGCCGACTAGCGGCAAGCACAGATACGCAGTATTTT
CDR3 protein: CASSRLAASTDTQYF

J gene: TRBJ1-6
V gene: TRBV4-2
clone size: -
D gene: -
CDR3 DNA: TGTGCCAGCAGCCAAGATGGCAGACTCTATAATTCACCCCTCCACTTT
CDR3 protein: CASSQDGRLYNSPLHF

J gene: TRBJ2-7
V gene: TRBV10-3
clone size: few
D gene: -
CDR3 DNA: TGTGCCATCAGCCCTGACAGGCCAACTGGCGAGCAGTACTTC
CDR3 protein: CAISPDRPTGEQYF

J gene: TRBJ2-7
V gene: TRBV3-1/TRBV3-2
clone size: -
D gene: TRBD2
CDR3 DNA: TGTGCCAGCAGCAAAGGGGCAGCGGGGGGGCGCGAGCAGTACTTC
CDR3 protein: CASSKGAAGGREQYF

J gene: TRBJ1-2
V gene: TRBV23-1
clone size: -
D gene: -
CDR3 DNA: TGCGCCAGCAGTAGACAGGTTAACTATGGCTACACCTTC
CDR3 protein: CASSRQVNYGYTF

J gene: TRBJ2-5
V gene: TRBV11-1
clone size: -
D gene: TRBD1
CDR3 DNA: TGTGCCAGCAGCCCGGACAGGCTTCAGGGGACCCAGTACTTC
CDR3 protein: CASSPDRLQGTQYF

J gene: TRBJ2-7
V gene: TRBV19
clone size: -
D gene: TRBD1
CDR3 DNA: TGTGCCAGTTCTCCTGACAGGGTAAGAAGCGAGCAGTACTTC
CDR3 protein: CASSPDRVRSEQYF

J gene: TRBJ2-7
V gene: TRBV7-9
clone size: few
D gene: -
CDR3 DNA: TGTGCCAGCAGCCCGAGCGGGTCAAGCTACGAGCAGTACTTC
CDR3 protein: CASSPSGSSYEQYF

J gene: TRBJ1-2
V gene: TRBV19
clone size: -
D gene: TRBD1
CDR3 DNA: TGTGCCAGTAATACAGGGGCCACGCACTATGGCTACACCTTC
CDR3 protein: CASNTGATHYGYTF

J gene: TRBJ2-6
V gene: TRBV27
clone size: -
D gene: TRBD1
CDR3 DNA: TGTGCCAGCAGTTTTACAGGGGGCTCTGGGGCCAACGTCCTGACTTTC
CDR3 protein: CASSFTGGSGANVLTF

J gene: TRBJ1-2
V gene: TRBV9
clone size: -
D gene: TRBD1
CDR3 DNA: TGTGCCAGCAGCGTGGGACAGGGAAAGTTACATGGCTACACCTTC
CDR3 protein: CASSVGQGKLHGYTF

J gene: TRBJ2-6
V gene: TRBV4-1
clone size: -
D gene: -
CDR3 DNA: TGCGCCAGCAGCCAAACAGGCTCTGGGGCCAACGTCCTGACTTTC
CDR3 protein: CASSQTGSGANVLTF

J gene: TRBJ1-1
V gene: TRBV6-5
clone size: -
D gene: -
CDR3 DNA: TGTGCCAGCAGTTCTGAAAAACCGGGGTTTCGGGCTTTCTTT
CDR3 protein: CASSSEKPGFRAFF

J gene: TRBJ1-6
V gene: TRBV7-9
clone size: once
D gene: TRBD1
CDR3 DNA: TGTGCCAGCAGCTTTACAGGGGGAGGGTCACCCCTCCACTTT
CDR3 protein: CASSFTGGGSPLHF

J gene: TRBJ1-2
V gene: TRBV3-1/TRBV3-2
clone size: -
D gene: -
CDR3 DNA: TGTGCCAGCAGCCAAGATCCCCACGGGTATAACTATGGCTACACCTTC
CDR3 protein: CASSQDPHGYNYGYTF

J gene: TRBJ2-5
V gene: TRBV10-2
clone size: -
D gene: TRBD2
CDR3 DNA: TGCGCCAGCATTCCAGCGGGGGGGCGAGGGGAGACCCAGTACTTC
CDR3 protein: CASIPAGGRGETQYF

J gene: TRBJ2-1
V gene: TRBV7-3
clone size: once
D gene: TRBD2
CDR3 DNA: TGTGCCAGCAGCCGGACGACTAGCGGGGGGGCCGCTGAGCAGTTCTTC
CDR3 protein: CASSRTTSGGAAEQFF

J gene: TRBJ1-4
V gene: TRBV27
clone size: -
D gene: -
CDR3 DNA: TGTGCCAGCAGTTTATCGCGTTCTGCAACTAATGAAAAACTGTTTTTT
CDR3 protein: CASSLSRSATNEKLFF

J gene: TRBJ2-7
V gene: TRBV7-9
clone size: -
D gene: -
CDR3 DNA: TGTGCCAGCAGCTCCGTGAACCCGAGGTACTACGAGCAGTACTTC
CDR3 protein: CASSSVNPRYYEQYF

J gene: TRBJ1-2
V gene: TRBV10-1
clone size: -
D gene: TRBD1
CDR3 DNA: TGCGCCAGCAGTGAGGTTTCGGACAGGGGGAGTGGGGGCTACACCTTC
CDR3 protein: CASSEVSDRGSGGYTF

J gene: TRBJ1-2
V gene: TRBV6-5
clone size: -
D gene: -
CDR3 DNA: TGTGCCAGCAGTTACTCAGCCGGTAACTATGGCTACACCTTC
CDR3 protein: CASSYSAGNYGYTF

J gene: TRBJ2-5
V gene: TRBV9
clone size: -
D gene: TRBD1
CDR3 DNA: TGTGCCAGCAGCGTAGAGGGCCTCCTTGACAGGGGAAAAGAGACCCAGTACTTC
CDR3 protein: CASSVEGLLDRGKETQYF

J gene: TRBJ2-7
V gene: TRBV24-1
clone size: -
D gene: TRBD2
CDR3 DNA: TGTGCCACCAGTGATTTCGGGGCAAGAACTACTAGCGGGGGCTCCTACGAGCAGTACTTC
CDR3 protein: CATSDFGARTTSGGSYEQYF

J gene: TRBJ2-3
V gene: TRBV5-4
clone size: -
D gene: -
CDR3 DNA: TGTGCCAGCAGCCGGAGAGGGAACTACCGCACAGATACGCAGTATTTT
CDR3 protein: CASSRRGNYRTDTQYF

J gene: TRBJ1-5
V gene: TRBV2
clone size: -
D gene: -
CDR3 DNA: TGTGCCAGCAGTGAAGGACAGGCTATGGGGCCCCAGCATTTT
CDR3 protein: CASSEGQAMGPQHF

J gene: TRBJ2-3
V gene: TRBV18
clone size: -
D gene: TRBD2
CDR3 DNA: TGTGCCAGCTCACCATACCTTTCCGGGAGGGGGACAGATACGCAGTATTTT
CDR3 protein: CASSPYLSGRGTDTQYF

J gene: TRBJ1-2
V gene: TRBV29-1
clone size: many
D gene: TRBD1
CDR3 DNA: TGCAGCGTTGAACGGACAGGCCTTGGCTACACCTTC
CDR3 protein: CSVERTGLGYTF

J gene: TRBJ2-3
V gene: TRBV12-3/TRBV12-4
clone size: once
D gene: -
CDR3 DNA: TGTGCCAGCAGAATCACGGGTTCAGATACGCAGTATTTT
CDR3 protein: CASRITGSDTQYF

J gene: TRBJ1-1
V gene: TRBV12-5
clone size: -
D gene: -
CDR3 DNA: TGTGCTAGTGGTCCGGACAGTTGGCGGAACACTGAAGCTTTCTTT
CDR3 protein: CASGPDSWRNTEAFF

J gene: TRBJ2-3
V gene: TRBV7-2
clone size: -
D gene: -
CDR3 DNA: TGTGCCAGCAGCTTAGGAGTTCTAGGCACAGATACGCAGTATTTT
CDR3 protein: CASSLGVLGTDTQYF

J gene: TRBJ1-6
V gene: TRBV30
clone size: -
D gene: -
CDR3 DNA: TGTGCCTGGAGTGTTCGCCCTAATGATTCACCCCTCCACTTT
CDR3 protein: CAWSVRPNDSPLHF

J gene: TRBJ1-5
V gene: TRBV19
clone size: -
D gene: -
CDR3 DNA: TGTGCCAGTAGTATGGCGACGGGGGTAAAGGGGAGCAATCAGCCCCAGCATTTT
CDR3 protein: CASSMATGVKGSNQPQHF

J gene: TRBJ2-5
V gene: TRBV4-1
clone size: -
D gene: TRBD2
CDR3 DNA: TGCGCCAGCAGCTTTAGCGGGGGGGCTCAAGAGACCCAGTACTTC
CDR3 protein: CASSFSGGAQETQYF

J gene: TRBJ1-2
V gene: TRBV19
clone size: -
D gene: -
CDR3 DNA: TGTGCCAGTACCCCCGCGGGGGCCAACTATGGCTACACCTTC
CDR3 protein: CASTPAGANYGYTF

J gene: TRBJ1-1
V gene: TRBV7-9
clone size: -
D gene: -
CDR3 DNA: TGTGCCAGCAGCCGCTGGGTGGAGGCTGGGAGGAACACTGAAGCTTTCTTT
CDR3 protein: CASSRWVEAGRNTEAFF

J gene: TRBJ2-7
V gene: TRBV19
clone size: -
D gene: TRBD1
CDR3 DNA: TGTGCCAGTAGTATGGCCCCAGGGGGTTCCTACGAGCAGTACTTC
CDR3 protein: CASSMAPGGSYEQYF

J gene: TRBJ1-2
V gene: TRBV11-2
clone size: -
D gene: TRBD1
CDR3 DNA: TGTGCCAGCAGCTTTGCCGACAGGGCTAACTATGGCTACACCTTC
CDR3 protein: CASSFADRANYGYTF

J gene: TRBJ2-4
V gene: TRBV7-2
clone size: -
D gene: TRBD2
CDR3 DNA: TGTGCCAGCAGCCCCAGGGAGGGGCGCAGGGCCAAAAACATTCAGTACTTC
CDR3 protein: CASSPREGRRAKNIQYF

J gene: TRBJ1-5
V gene: TRBV19
clone size: few
D gene: TRBD1
CDR3 DNA: TGTGCCAGTACACGGACAGGGCGGAACAATCAGCCCCAGCATTTT
CDR3 protein: CASTRTGRNNQPQHF

J gene: TRBJ1-4
V gene: TRBV6-6
clone size: -
D gene: -
CDR3 DNA: TGTGCCAGCAGCCCCGGGGCCAGGGGTGAAAAACTGTTTTTT
CDR3 protein: CASSPGARGEKLFF

J gene: TRBJ2-1
V gene: TRBV9
clone size: -
D gene: TRBD2
CDR3 DNA: TGTGCCAGCAGCTGGGGGGGATCCTACAATGAGCAGTTCTTC
CDR3 protein: CASSWGGSYNEQFF

J gene: TRBJ2-3
V gene: TRBV27
clone size: few
D gene: -
CDR3 DNA: TGTGCCAGCTCCCTGGGCGGGGAGGCAGATACGCAGTATTTT
CDR3 protein: CASSLGGEADTQYF